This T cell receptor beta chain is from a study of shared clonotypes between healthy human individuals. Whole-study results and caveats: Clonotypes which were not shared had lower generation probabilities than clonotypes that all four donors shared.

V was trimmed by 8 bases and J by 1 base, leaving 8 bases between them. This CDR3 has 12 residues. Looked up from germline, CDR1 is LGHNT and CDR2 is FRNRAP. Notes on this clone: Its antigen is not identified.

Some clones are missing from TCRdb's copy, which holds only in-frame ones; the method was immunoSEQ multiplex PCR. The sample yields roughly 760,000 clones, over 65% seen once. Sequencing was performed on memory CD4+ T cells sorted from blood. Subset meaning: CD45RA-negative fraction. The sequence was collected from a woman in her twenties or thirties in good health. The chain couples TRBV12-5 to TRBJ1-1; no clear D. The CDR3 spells CASRAQNTEAFF. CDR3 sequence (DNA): TGTGCTAGTCGAGCCCAGAACACTGAAGCTTTCTTT.